This is a list of T cell receptor beta chains from one sample in a study of control samples from healthy donors and cancer patients. Here immunoSEQ multiplex PCR was the method, and the copy in TCRdb shows in-frame clones only, minus some. Of 390,000 or so clones listed, 80% to 95% are singletons. Material: PBMCs. Receptor source: a man between 40 and 49 years old with head and neck cancer. The CDR3 runs from the conserved cysteine through the conserved F or W. Only part of the rows carry a size: once, few, many, or a class if the clone is expanded.

15 TRBJ1-2 - TRBV6-5 CASSRTGEMNYGYTF
13 TRBJ1-6 - TRBV19 CASNPFLNSPLHF
15 TRBJ2-1 - TRBV5-4 CASSPPGPLADEQFF
13 TRBJ2-2 few TRBV9 CARQGPGSGELFF
11 TRBJ2-7 - TRBV9 CASSEGYEQYF
15 TRBJ2-2 - TRBV6-2/TRBV6-3 CASSARGVDTGELFF
14 TRBJ2-1 - TRBV4-2 CASSQVTGGNEQFF
19 TRBJ2-5 - TRBV7-7 CASSPTRRVVAGALETQYF
15 TRBJ1-4 - TRBV5-6 CASSLGTGSNEKLFF
15 TRBJ2-5 - TRBV5-1 CASSLWVGSQETQYF
13 TRBJ1-5 - TRBV27 CASSLFGNQPQHF
15 TRBJ2-3 - TRBV9 CASSVIGASTDTQYF
14 TRBJ2-1 few TRBV11-3 CASSFVGGDNEQFF
14 TRBJ2-1 - TRBV9 CASSVVSSYNEQFF
14 TRBJ2-7 - TRBV5-1 CASSLGTRMGEQYF
14 TRBJ1-1 - TRBV6-2/TRBV6-3 CASSYRQGLTEAFF
13 TRBJ1-1 - TRBV29-1 CSVVGGQNTEAFF
14 TRBJ1-5 - TRBV10-3 CAIKPDHSNQPQHF
15 TRBJ2-3 - TRBV5-1 CASSLGQLSTDTQYF
20 TRBJ1-6 - TRBV5-1 CASSKLQGFINSSYNSPLHF
13 TRBJ2-7 once TRBV5-6 CASSLVRAYEQYF
15 TRBJ1-5 - TRBV27 CASSLYGERSQPQHF
16 TRBJ1-4 few TRBV7-6 CASSLAVYREDEKLFF
15 TRBJ1-5 once TRBV28 CASSQSGGSNQPQHF
13 TRBJ1-5 - TRBV7-2 CASSLRSNQPQHF
12 TRBJ1-2 - TRBV2 CASISGGEGYTF
16 TRBJ2-1 once TRBV5-1 CASSLGGQSAYNEQFF
14 TRBJ1-1 - TRBV19 CASSIWGEGTEAFF
14 TRBJ2-3 - TRBV19 CASRGMDWRDTQYF
16 TRBJ1-5 - TRBV19 CASSIPDGFSNQPQHF
12 TRBJ1-4 - TRBV9 CASSPKDEKLFF
12 TRBJ1-1 - TRBV12-3/TRBV12-4 CASSYSGVEAFF
14 TRBJ1-2 once TRBV6-5 CASSYRGFSGGYTF
13 TRBJ1-2 - TRBV5-4 CASSQQGNYGYTF
15 TRBJ2-7 - TRBV28 CASSPFTGLGNEQYF
14 TRBJ1-6 - TRBV28 CASSPVVRNSPLHF
14 TRBJ1-1 few TRBV5-6 CASSLGVMSTEAFF
16 TRBJ2-7 few TRBV4-1 CASSQARPGQAYEQYF
17 TRBJ2-7 - TRBV4-2 CASSQTGGQGMTYEQYF
13 TRBJ2-3 - TRBV19 CASKKHGTDTQYF
16 TRBJ1-4 - TRBV4-1 CASSQLQGQGPEKLFF
14 TRBJ2-3 - TRBV5-1 CASSLSEPTDTQYF
13 TRBJ2-7 - TRBV28 CASGRTGAYEQYF
15 TRBJ1-1 once TRBV19 CASSTAGSLGTEAFF
15 TRBJ2-7 once TRBV3-1/TRBV3-2 CASSSGQGVIYEQYF
13 TRBJ1-6 - TRBV6-1 CASSEVRDSPLHF
15 TRBJ1-1 - TRBV11-2 CASSPGQGGTTEAFF
16 TRBJ2-7 many TRBV5-1 CASSLGAGLAGAREYF
14 TRBJ2-7 - TRBV25-1 CASSDRQRIYEQYF